This TCR beta chain comes out of a study of blood T cell repertoires in COVID-19. In the study overall: Samples representing acute and convalescent COVID-19 were sourced from the United States, Italy and Spain. PBMCs, B-cell-depleted T cells, or T cells were the source of the cDNA or gDNA that made up the material.

Germline V gene lookup returns CDR1 LGHNA and CDR2 YSLEER. This CDR3 is built from 13 residues. Trimming cost V 1 base and J 8 bases, with 10 bases left between them. As originally analysed: By means of reference gene primer amplification, nucleated cell counts were estimated. Sequencing was performed with immunoSEQ multiplex PCR; in TCRdb, only in-frame clones are kept and a portion is missing. Clone size and the V and J calls come from that table; the DNA yielded D and trimming. The repertoire has around 220,000 clones, around four fifths of them found once; the top ten carry nearly 20%. The TCR was taken from a man aged 25 to 40 with active or convalescent COVID-19. The sequencing sample was made of peripheral blood. This sequence joins TRBV4-3 and TRBJ2-3; D remains ambiguous. The CDR3 sequence is CASSQGVAATQYF. CDR3 in DNA: TGCGCCAGCAGCCAAGGGGTCGCGGCTACGCAGTATTTT.